A single sample gave rise to the 12 T cell receptor beta chains below, sequenced in a study of T cell responses to AZD1222 COVID-19 vaccine. Profiling relied on immunoSEQ multiplex PCR, and the TCRdb table lists in-frame clones only, not all of them. The data contain approximately 92,000 clones, 91% of them singletons. Sample: peripheral blood, taken on day 0 of AZD1222 vaccination. The source is an adult in good health.

The genes are TRBV27 and TRBJ1-6; D call uncertain. The germline V and J ends were trimmed by 2 bases and 9 bases, with 8 bases remaining between them. Germline V gives CDR1 MNHEY, CDR2 SMNVEV (reference sequence). The CDR3 sequence is 13 residues long. The CDR3 loop is CASSLPRGSPLHF. CDR3 DNA: TGTGCCAGCAGTTTACCCCGGGGTTCACCCCTCCACTTT.

The chain carries TRBV5-1 and TRBJ2-6; 7 nucleotides align to TRBD1. The ends lost 4 bases at V and 2 bases at J; junction bases unmatched: 6. Germline V lookup: CDR1 SGHRS, CDR2 YFSETQ. This CDR3 region has 16 residues. The CDR3 is CASSTYRGAGANVLTF. The CDR3 coding sequence is TGCGCCAGCAGCACCTACAGGGGTGCTGGGGCCAACGTCCTGACTTTC.

In this sample, this clone turned up once. This chain joins TRBV6-5 and TRBJ1-6; no reliable D call. Germline V CDR1 and CDR2: MNHEY, SVGAGI. Trimming took 6 bases from V and 3 from J, leaving 6 bases between them. CDR3 length: 13 amino acids. In nucleotides, the CDR3 is TGTGCCAGCAGGATAGACTATAATTCACCCCTCCACTTT. Protein sequence: CASRIDYNSPLHF.

The chain combines TRBV7-3 with TRBJ1-6; 7 bases line up with TRBD1. This CDR3 is built from 15 residues. Losses at the gene ends were 4 bases for V and 14 bases for J; bases not matched to a gene: 14. Looked up from germline, CDR1 is SGHTA and CDR2 is FQGTGA. CDR3 coding DNA: TGTGCCAGCAGCTCCCAACCACAGGGGTTTGGGGCCCTCCACTTT. Translated: CASSSQPQGFGALHF.

The CDR3 coding sequence is TGTGCCAGCAGTGACTCCCCGGGGTGGCGTTCACCCCTCCACTTT. Residues: CASSDSPGWRSPLHF. This chain uses TRBV6-4 with TRBJ1-6; no firm D call. This CDR3 has 15 amino acids. The V gene's germline CDR1 is MRHNA and CDR2 SNTAGT. Deletions cut 0 bases from V and 9 bases from J, with 12 bases between.

The V gene is TRBV19, the J gene TRBJ2-1; TRBD2 matches at 8 bases. Germline trimming cut 4 bases from V and 2 bases from J; bases unmatched to any gene: 4. The CDR3 runs to 15 residues. CDR1 is LNHDA and CDR2 is SQIVND in the germline V gene (reference sequence). The CDR3 here is CASSRSAGAYNEQFF. The CDR3 DNA follows: TGTGCCAGTAGTAGGTCAGCGGGGGCCTACAATGAGCAGTTCTTC.

This chain connects TRBV12-3 or TRBV12-4 to TRBJ2-1; a possible D gene is TRBD2 (6 bases). Trimming removed 7 bases at V and 10 bases at J, with 11 bases between. There are 11 residues in the CDR3. The chain's CDR3 is CASTYGGEQFF. The CDR3 coding sequence is TGTGCCAGCACCTACGGAGGGGAGCAGTTCTTC.

The chain links TRBV7-9 to TRBJ1-1, with 7 positions matching TRBD1. CDR1 is SEHNR and CDR2 is FQNEAQ in the germline V gene (reference sequence). J was trimmed by 5 bases and V by 1 base; bases with no gene match: 4. There are 14 residues in the CDR3. The CDR3 here is CASSLDRGRTEAFF. CDR3 nucleotides: TGTGCCAGCAGCTTAGACAGGGGAAGGACTGAAGCTTTCTTT.

The V and J genes are TRBV10-3 and TRBJ2-3, with TRBD1 identical over 9 bases. V shed 10 bases and J 5 bases; nucleotides not matched to a gene: 10. The CDR3 is 14 residues long. CDR1 is ENHRY and CDR2 is SYGVKD in the germline V gene. The CDR3 nucleotides are TGTGCCACCCACGAGGGACAGGGCAAAGATACGCAGTATTTT. It yields the protein CATHEGQGKDTQYF.

V is TRBV14 and J is TRBJ2-1; no definite D call. The germline CDR1 and CDR2 sequences are SGHDN and FVKESK. Trimming shortened V by 0 bases and J by 3 bases, and 6 bases separated the two germline ends. The CDR3 consists of 14 residues. This CDR3 reads CASSQDWGYNEQFF. The CDR3 region has the DNA TGTGCCAGCAGCCAAGATTGGGGCTACAATGAGCAGTTCTTC.

The CDR3 nucleotides are TGTGCCAGCTCACCACCGCAAGCAACTAATGAAAAACTGTTTTTT. It translates to CASSPPQATNEKLFF. J is TRBJ1-4 and V is TRBV18; D remains ambiguous. With 0 bases removed from V and 0 bases from J, the gap between germline ends came to 5 bases. This CDR3 has 15 residues. Looked up from germline, CDR1 is KGHSH and CDR2 is LQKENI.

V is TRBV5-4 and J is TRBJ1-5; D call uncertain. V shed 7 bases and J shed 3 bases, with 20 bases lying between them. The CDR3 is made up of 16 amino acids. Germline V CDR1 and CDR2: SGHNT, YYREEE (reference sequence). CDR3 bases: TGTGCCAGCGGTCTGCCTATAGCTTATAACAATCAGCCCCAGCATTTT. It is translated as CASGLPIAYNNQPQHF. Filled out from reference TRBV5-4 and TRBJ1-5, the complete variable domain reads ETGVTQSPTHLIKTRGQQVTLRCSSQSGHNTVSWYQQALGQGPQFIFQYYREEENGRGNFPPRFSGLQFPNYSSELNVNALELDDSALYLCASGLPIAYNNQPQHFGDGTRLSIL.